This is a list of T cell receptor beta chains from one sample in a study of blood T cell repertoires in COVID-19. Clones were sequenced by immunoSEQ multiplex PCR, and TCRdb holds only the in-frame ones, with some missing. The sample shows 65,000 to 95,000 clones, 70% to 90% of them seen only once. The sequenced material came from peripheral blood. These receptors were taken from a man in his 70s with active or convalescent COVID-19. The CDR3 runs from the conserved cysteine through the conserved F or W. A D gene is named only where the DNA matches it firmly. A clone size is listed for some rows: how often the clone was seen (once, few, many), or a class if it is expanded.

length: 13; D: .; size: .; V: TRBV7-2; J: TRBJ1-2; DNA: TGTGCCAGCAGCTTAGGAGAAATGGTAGGCTACACCTTC; CDR3: CASSLGEMVGYTF
length: 14; D: TRBD1; size: .; V: TRBV28; J: TRBJ1-5; DNA: TGTGCCACCTTGACAGGGTCCATCAATCAGCCCCAGCATTTT; CDR3: CATLTGSINQPQHF
length: 14; D: .; size: once; V: TRBV7-9; J: TRBJ1-2; DNA: TGTGCCAGCAGCTTAGCTGGGGCTAACAAGGGCTACACCTTC; CDR3: CASSLAGANKGYTF
length: 16; D: .; size: .; V: TRBV7-9; J: TRBJ1-1; DNA: TGTGCCAGCAGCTTAGAGGTATCAGGGCCCGACACTGAAGCTTTCTTT; CDR3: CASSLEVSGPDTEAFF
length: 15; D: TRBD1; size: .; V: TRBV5-6; J: TRBJ1-6; DNA: TGTGCCAGCAGCCGCAGGACAGGGGGCTCCCCACCCCTCCACTTT; CDR3: CASSRRTGGSPPLHF
length: 11; D: .; size: .; V: TRBV25-1; J: TRBJ1-2; DNA: TGTGCCAGTAGACGGGGCTATGGCTACACCTTC; CDR3: CASRRGYGYTF
length: 17; D: TRBD2; size: .; V: TRBV5-6; J: TRBJ2-5; DNA: TGTGCCAGCAGCCCTATCGCAGTAGCGGGGACTCAAGAGACCCAGTACTTC; CDR3: CASSPIAVAGTQETQYF
length: 14; D: .; size: once; V: TRBV7-2; J: TRBJ2-7; DNA: TGTGCCAGCAGCCCCCTCTCCACAGGGACCGGGCAGTACTTC; CDR3: CASSPLSTGTGQYF
length: 18; D: .; size: .; V: TRBV5-6; J: TRBJ1-3; DNA: TGTGCCAGCAGCCGGGGATCAAAAGGACAGAGTTCTGGAAACACCATATATTTT; CDR3: CASSRGSKGQSSGNTIYF
length: 12; D: .; size: .; V: TRBV5-1; J: TRBJ1-1; DNA: TGCGCCAGCAACGAGGGAAACACTGAAGCTTTCTTT; CDR3: CASNEGNTEAFF
length: 14; D: TRBD1; size: .; V: TRBV14; J: TRBJ1-2; DNA: TGTGCCAGCAGCTCTCGGACAGGGGGCTTTGGCTACACCTTC; CDR3: CASSSRTGGFGYTF
length: 16; D: TRBD2; size: .; V: TRBV19; J: TRBJ2-4; DNA: TGTGCCAGTAGATCCAGGACTAGCGGGGGTCGGGGAGTTCAGTACTTC; CDR3: CASRSRTSGGRGVQYF
length: 17; D: .; size: .; V: TRBV5-1; J: TRBJ1-1; DNA: TGCGCCAGCAGCCCGACAGAGCAATCAGCCCTGAACACTGAAGCTTTCTTT; CDR3: CASSPTEQSALNTEAFF
length: 13; D: .; size: .; V: TRBV3-1/TRBV3-2; J: TRBJ2-1; DNA: TGTGCCAGCAGCCAAGTAATTATAGAGGAGCAGTTCTTC; CDR3: CASSQVIIEEQFF
length: 15; D: TRBD1; size: .; V: TRBV7-9; J: TRBJ1-1; DNA: TGTGCCAGCAGTCTTACAGGGGGCTCGGACACTGAAGCTTTCTTT; CDR3: CASSLTGGSDTEAFF
length: 14; D: .; size: .; V: TRBV5-4; J: TRBJ2-5; DNA: TGTGCCAGCAGCCTCACAGGTTACCAAGAGACCCAGTACTTC; CDR3: CASSLTGYQETQYF
length: 14; D: TRBD2; size: .; V: TRBV27; J: TRBJ2-1; DNA: TGTGCCAGCAGTCCGGGGACTACCTCTTTGGAGCAGTTCTTC; CDR3: CASSPGTTSLEQFF
length: 15; D: .; size: .; V: TRBV5-3; J: TRBJ1-4; DNA: TGTGCCAGAAGCCCCCTAGTCACTAAAAATGAAAAACTGTTTTTT; CDR3: CARSPLVTKNEKLFF
length: 15; D: .; size: .; V: TRBV5-1; J: TRBJ2-7; DNA: TGCGCCAGCAGTCGGGGGACAGTGGCCTCCTACGAGCAGTACTTC; CDR3: CASSRGTVASYEQYF
length: 19; D: TRBD1; size: .; V: TRBV6-2/TRBV6-3; J: TRBJ1-2; DNA: TGTGCCAGCAGTTACTCGGTCCGAGGACAGGGGGCCCACGACTATGGCTACACCTTC; CDR3: CASSYSVRGQGAHDYGYTF
length: 14; D: TRBD1; size: .; V: TRBV7-8; J: TRBJ2-3; DNA: TGTGCCAGCAGCGCGGGACAGGGTGGAGATACGCAGTATTTT; CDR3: CASSAGQGGDTQYF
length: 15; D: TRBD2; size: .; V: TRBV10-1; J: TRBJ2-5; DNA: TGCGCCAGCAGTTCTCTAGCGGGAGGGAAAGAGACCCAGTACTTC; CDR3: CASSSLAGGKETQYF
length: 15; D: .; size: .; V: TRBV9; J: TRBJ1-1; DNA: TGTGCCAGCAGCGTTTCACAGGACACCTACACTGAAGCTTTCTTT; CDR3: CASSVSQDTYTEAFF
length: 15; D: TRBD1; size: .; V: TRBV7-2; J: TRBJ2-3; DNA: TGTGCCAGCAGCTTCAGACAGGGGGCAACAGATACGCAGTATTTT; CDR3: CASSFRQGATDTQYF
length: 17; D: TRBD2; size: .; V: TRBV4-2; J: TRBJ2-5; DNA: TGTGCCAGCAGCCAAGGATACGGACTAGCGGGGGAAGAGACCCAGTACTTC; CDR3: CASSQGYGLAGEETQYF
length: 14; D: .; size: .; V: TRBV4-1; J: TRBJ1-1; DNA: TGCGCCAGCAGCCAAGAACGTCCAGACACTGAAGCTTTCTTT; CDR3: CASSQERPDTEAFF
length: 15; D: .; size: .; V: TRBV4-1; J: TRBJ1-3; DNA: TGCGCCAGCAGCCCGTTTGGGGGGAATGGAAACACCATATATTTT; CDR3: CASSPFGGNGNTIYF
length: 16; D: .; size: .; V: TRBV19; J: TRBJ2-5; DNA: TGTGCCAGTAGTATAGTGGAGGACGATACAAAGGAGACCCAGTACTTC; CDR3: CASSIVEDDTKETQYF
length: 14; D: .; size: .; V: TRBV15; J: TRBJ2-3; DNA: TGTGCCACCAGCATCAGGGCGTCTGTAGATACGCAGTATTTT; CDR3: CATSIRASVDTQYF
length: 15; D: TRBD1; size: once; V: TRBV12-5; J: TRBJ1-1; DNA: TGTGCTAGTGGTTTGTCGACAGGGTATGAGGCTGAAGCTTTCTTT; CDR3: CASGLSTGYEAEAFF
length: 17; D: .; size: few; V: TRBV13; J: TRBJ1-6; DNA: TGTGCCAGCAGCTTAGGTCTTTCTGCGGGCCGGGATTCACCCCTCCACTTT; CDR3: CASSLGLSAGRDSPLHF
length: 16; D: TRBD1; size: .; V: TRBV27; J: TRBJ1-2; DNA: TGTGCCAGCAGTTTTCGTCCCGGACAGGCCTCCTATGGCTACACCTTC; CDR3: CASSFRPGQASYGYTF
length: 15; D: TRBD1; size: .; V: TRBV6-5; J: TRBJ2-1; DNA: TGTGCCAGCAGTTACTTGACAGGGAGACATAATGAGCAGTTCTTC; CDR3: CASSYLTGRHNEQFF
length: 11; D: .; size: .; V: TRBV12-3/TRBV12-4; J: TRBJ1-4; DNA: TGTGCCAGCAGTTTTCGTGAAAAACTGTTTTTT; CDR3: CASSFREKLFF
length: 15; D: .; size: .; V: TRBV7-8; J: TRBJ1-2; DNA: TGTGCCAGCAGCTTATTCGGGGACAAAACTAATGGCTACACCTTC; CDR3: CASSLFGDKTNGYTF
length: 13; D: .; size: .; V: TRBV6-2/TRBV6-3; J: TRBJ2-1; DNA: TGTGCCAGCAGTGGGAGAGCGCGGAATGAGCAGTTCTTC; CDR3: CASSGRARNEQFF
length: 15; D: TRBD1; size: .; V: TRBV7-2; J: TRBJ1-4; DNA: TGTGCCAGCAGCTCTACCGGGACAGGTGGTGAAAAACTGTTTTTT; CDR3: CASSSTGTGGEKLFF
length: 12; D: .; size: .; V: TRBV12-3/TRBV12-4; J: TRBJ1-4; DNA: TGTGCCAGCAGCCAGGGGTATGAAAAACTGTTTTTT; CDR3: CASSQGYEKLFF
length: 17; D: TRBD1; size: .; V: TRBV24-1; J: TRBJ2-7; DNA: TGTGCCACCAGTGGCACACCGGGACAGGGGAACTCCTACGAGCAGTACTTC; CDR3: CATSGTPGQGNSYEQYF
length: 16; D: TRBD2; size: .; V: TRBV6-4; J: TRBJ2-3; DNA: TGTGCCAGCAGCATGACTAGCGGGGTTGGGACAGATACGCAGTATTTT; CDR3: CASSMTSGVGTDTQYF
length: 14; D: .; size: .; V: TRBV4-3; J: TRBJ1-4; DNA: TGCGCCAGCAGCAACAGACCAACTAATGAAAAACTGTTTTTT; CDR3: CASSNRPTNEKLFF
length: 16; D: .; size: .; V: TRBV2; J: TRBJ1-3; DNA: TGTGCCAGCAGCCTTGTAATTCGGACTGGGGGGAACACCATATATTTT; CDR3: CASSLVIRTGGNTIYF
length: 14; D: .; size: once; V: TRBV4-2; J: TRBJ1-5; DNA: TGTGCCAGCAGCCACGGGACTACAAATCAGCCCCAGCATTTT; CDR3: CASSHGTTNQPQHF
length: 13; D: .; size: .; V: TRBV5-1; J: TRBJ2-5; DNA: TGCGCCAGCGCGGGACTCCCACAAGAGACCCAGTACTTC; CDR3: CASAGLPQETQYF
length: 12; D: .; size: .; V: TRBV11-2; J: TRBJ1-4; DNA: TGTGCCAGCAGCTCGGAAATGAGGAAACTGTTTTTT; CDR3: CASSSEMRKLFF
length: 16; D: TRBD2; size: .; V: TRBV7-2; J: TRBJ2-3; DNA: TGTGCCAGCAGCCCAAGGACTAGCGGCAGATCCGATACGCAGTATTTT; CDR3: CASSPRTSGRSDTQYF
length: 14; D: .; size: .; V: TRBV6-2/TRBV6-3; J: TRBJ2-2; DNA: TGTGCCAGCAGTTACTCAACCAGGACCGGGGAGCTGTTTTTT; CDR3: CASSYSTRTGELFF
length: 13; D: .; size: .; V: TRBV5-1; J: TRBJ1-2; DNA: TGCGCCAGCAGCTTGGCCGGGATGGGTGGCTACACCTTC; CDR3: CASSLAGMGGYTF
length: 16; D: TRBD1; size: .; V: TRBV27; J: TRBJ1-5; DNA: TGTGCCAGCAGTCTCAACCGACAGGGCATCAATCAGCCCCAGCATTTT; CDR3: CASSLNRQGINQPQHF
length: 14; D: .; size: .; V: TRBV5-1; J: TRBJ2-1; DNA: TGCGCCAGCAGCCTCGGGGAAACCTACAATGAGCAGTTCTTC; CDR3: CASSLGETYNEQFF